This TCR beta chain was obtained from a study of CD8+CD57+ T cells in acquired aplastic anemia. For CDR3 and TCR beta VDJ profiling, genomic DNA was the template used. TCRdb ran MiXCR on the reads and lists one entry per CDR3 protein. The sample includes 40,000 to 45,000 distinct CDR3 sequences, 68% of them seen just once. The sequenced sample was sorted CD4+, CD8+, or CD8+CD57+ T cells (not recorded which) from PBMCs. The TCR was taken from a human donor in good health, serving as a control.

The CDR3 reads CATSDLYYRIIYGYTF. The DNA of the CDR3 is TGTGCCACCAGTGATTTGTATTACAGGATCATTTATGGCTACACCTTC. The chain employs TRBV24-1 and TRBJ1-2; a possible D gene is TRBD1 (5 bases). CDR3 length: 16 amino acids. V lost 0 bases and J lost 5, with 15 bases in between. Germline values: CDR1 KGHDR, CDR2 SFDVKD.